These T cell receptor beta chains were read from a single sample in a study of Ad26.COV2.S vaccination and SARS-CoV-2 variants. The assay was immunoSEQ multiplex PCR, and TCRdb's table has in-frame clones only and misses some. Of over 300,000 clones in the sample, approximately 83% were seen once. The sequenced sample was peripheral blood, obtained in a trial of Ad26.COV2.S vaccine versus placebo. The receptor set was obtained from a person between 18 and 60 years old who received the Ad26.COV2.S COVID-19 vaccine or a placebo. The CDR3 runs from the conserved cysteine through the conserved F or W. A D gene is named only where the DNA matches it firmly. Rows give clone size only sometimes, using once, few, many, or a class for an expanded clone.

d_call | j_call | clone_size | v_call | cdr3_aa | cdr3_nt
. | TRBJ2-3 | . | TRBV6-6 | CASSPTDTQYF | TGTGCCAGCAGTCCCACAGATACGCAGTATTTT
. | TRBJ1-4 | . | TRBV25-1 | CASSSRGAGEKLFF | TGTGCCAGCTCGAGTCGGGGGGCGGGTGAAAAACTGTTTTTT
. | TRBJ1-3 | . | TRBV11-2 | CASSLSTGFASTGNTIYF | TGTGCCAGCAGCTTAAGTACAGGGTTTGCTTCTACTGGAAACACCATATATTTT
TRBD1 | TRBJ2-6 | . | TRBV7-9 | CASSRQGSGANVLTF | TGTGCCAGCAGCCGACAGGGGTCTGGGGCCAACGTCCTGACTTTC
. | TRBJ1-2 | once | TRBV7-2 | CASSPEGGRGYTF | TGTGCCAGCAGCCCCGAGGGGGGGAGGGGCTACACCTTC
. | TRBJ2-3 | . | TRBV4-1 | CASSQVVGSTDTQYF | TGCGCCAGCAGCCAAGTGGTAGGTTCAACAGATACGCAGTATTTT
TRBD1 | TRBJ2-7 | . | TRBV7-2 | CASSANRGPYYEQYF | TGTGCCAGCAGCGCTAACAGGGGGCCTTACTACGAGCAGTACTTC
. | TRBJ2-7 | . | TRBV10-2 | CASRDLAPPYEQYF | TGCGCCAGCAGGGATCTAGCGCCACCCTACGAGCAGTACTTC
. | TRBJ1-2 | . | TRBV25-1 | CASSPPGAGLSSYGYTF | TGTGCCAGCAGTCCCCCAGGAGCAGGGCTAAGCAGCTATGGCTACACCTTC
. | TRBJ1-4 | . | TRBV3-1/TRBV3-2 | CASSQVSVGEKLFF | TGTGCCAGCAGCCAAGTCAGCGTGGGGGAAAAACTGTTTTTT
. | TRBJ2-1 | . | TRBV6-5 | CASTERWRYNEQFF | TGTGCCAGCACCGAACGTTGGAGGTACAATGAGCAGTTCTTC
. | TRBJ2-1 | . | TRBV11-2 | CASSPKLPEQFF | TGTGCCAGCAGCCCGAAGCTCCCTGAGCAGTTCTTC
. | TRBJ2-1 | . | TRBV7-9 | CASRFKPYDNEQFF | TGTGCCAGCAGATTCAAACCCTACGACAATGAGCAGTTCTTC
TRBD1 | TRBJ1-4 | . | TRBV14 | CASSPTQGATNEKLFF | TGTGCCAGCAGCCCCACCCAGGGGGCAACTAATGAAAAACTGTTTTTT
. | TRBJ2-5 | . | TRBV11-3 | CASSLTEKETQYF | TGTGCCAGCAGCTTGACTGAAAAAGAGACCCAGTACTTC
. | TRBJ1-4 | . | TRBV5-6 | CASSPPGRGGKLFF | TGTGCCAGCAGCCCCCCAGGGAGGGGGGGAAAACTGTTTTTT
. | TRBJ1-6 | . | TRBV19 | CASSIEGARSPLHF | TGTGCCAGTAGTATAGAGGGGGCGCGTTCACCCCTCCACTTT
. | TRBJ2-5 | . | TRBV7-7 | CASSLAFADLQETQYF | TGTGCCAGCAGCTTAGCGTTCGCGGACCTCCAAGAGACCCAGTACTTC
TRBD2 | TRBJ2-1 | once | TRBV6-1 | CASSDTGGPWFF | TGTGCCAGCAGTGATACGGGGGGGCCTTGGTTCTTC
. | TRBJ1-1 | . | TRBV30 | CAWSVALNTEAFF | TGTGCCTGGAGTGTAGCCCTGAACACTGAAGCTTTCTTT
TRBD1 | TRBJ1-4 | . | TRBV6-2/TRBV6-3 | CASSYSRRQGSNEKLFF | TGTGCCAGCAGTTACTCGCGGAGACAGGGTAGTAATGAAAAACTGTTTTTT
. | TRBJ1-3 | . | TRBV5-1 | CASSLGGSGNTIYF | TGCGCCAGCAGTCTGGGGGGCTCTGGAAACACCATATATTTT
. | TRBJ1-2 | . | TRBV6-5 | CASSTAGNYGYTF | TGTGCCAGCAGCACGGCGGGTAACTATGGCTACACCTTC
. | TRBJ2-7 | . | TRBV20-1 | CSASIRAEQYF | TGCAGTGCTAGTATCCGGGCCGAGCAGTACTTC
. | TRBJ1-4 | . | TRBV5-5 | CASSLAFNEKLFF | TGTGCCAGCAGCTTGGCGTTCAATGAAAAACTGTTTTTT
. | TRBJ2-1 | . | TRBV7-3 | CASGEGAGYNEQFF | TGTGCCAGCGGGGAAGGGGCTGGATACAATGAGCAGTTCTTC
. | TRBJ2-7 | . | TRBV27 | CASILDANSYEQYF | TGTGCCAGCATCCTGGACGCTAACTCCTACGAGCAGTACTTC
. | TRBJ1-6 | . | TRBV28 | CASKRGASNSPLHF | TGTGCCAGCAAAAGGGGGGCTAGTAATTCACCCCTCCACTTT
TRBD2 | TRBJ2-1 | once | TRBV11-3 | CASSTSGSYNEQFF | TGTGCCAGCAGCACTAGCGGGTCATACAATGAGCAGTTCTTC
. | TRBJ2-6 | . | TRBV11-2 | CASSLEGFPRGANVLTF | TGTGCCAGCAGCTTAGAAGGGTTTCCCCGGGGGGCCAACGTCCTGACTTTC
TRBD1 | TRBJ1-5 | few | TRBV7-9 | CASSPGGGIQPQHF | TGTGCCAGCAGCCCAGGGGGGGGTATTCAGCCCCAGCATTTT
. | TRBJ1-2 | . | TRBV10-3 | CASWAFGQMTDGYGYTF | TGTGCCAGTTGGGCGTTTGGACAGATGACGGACGGCTATGGCTACACCTTC
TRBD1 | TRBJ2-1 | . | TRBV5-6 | CASSPTGGWNYNEQFF | TGTGCCAGCAGCCCCACAGGGGGCTGGAACTACAATGAGCAGTTCTTC
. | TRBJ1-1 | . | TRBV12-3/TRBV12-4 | CASSWGVITEAFF | TGTGCCAGCAGCTGGGGGGTGATCACTGAAGCTTTCTTT
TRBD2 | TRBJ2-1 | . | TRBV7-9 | CASSRGLGIREQFF | TGTGCCAGCAGCCGGGGACTAGGAATCCGTGAGCAGTTCTTC
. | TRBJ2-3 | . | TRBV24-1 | CATSDWTEEDTQYF | TGTGCCACCAGTGATTGGACAGAAGAGGATACGCAGTATTTT
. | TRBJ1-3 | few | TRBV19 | CASSLQPRANTIYF | TGTGCCAGTAGTTTACAGCCGAGAGCGAACACCATATATTTT
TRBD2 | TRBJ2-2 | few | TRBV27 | CASSLSGGRNTGELFF | TGTGCCAGCAGTCTTAGCGGGGGGCGGAACACCGGGGAGCTGTTTTTT
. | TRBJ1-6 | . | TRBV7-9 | CATTEVYNSPLHF | TGTGCCACGACAGAGGTCTATAATTCACCCCTCCACTTT
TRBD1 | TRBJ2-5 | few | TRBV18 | CASSKMGQPQETQYF | TGTGCCAGCTCAAAGATGGGACAGCCCCAAGAGACCCAGTACTTC
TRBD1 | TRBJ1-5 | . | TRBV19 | CAPRGAGGNQPQHF | TGTGCCCCGAGGGGGGCAGGGGGAAATCAGCCCCAGCATTTT
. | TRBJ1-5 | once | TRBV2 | CASSEAPHQPQHF | TGTGCCAGCAGTGAAGCGCCCCACCAGCCCCAGCATTTT
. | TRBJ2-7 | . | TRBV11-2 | CASSFGLFTSYEQYF | TGTGCCAGCAGCTTCGGACTATTCACCTCCTACGAGCAGTACTTC
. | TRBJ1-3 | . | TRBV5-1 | CASSLADPLRNTIYF | TGCGCCAGCAGCTTGGCCGACCCCTTACGAAACACCATATATTTT
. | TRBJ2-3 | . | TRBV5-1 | CASSFRPASTDTQYF | TGCGCCAGCAGCTTCAGGCCTGCTAGCACAGATACGCAGTATTTT
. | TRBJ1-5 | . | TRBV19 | CASAPGVRQPQHF | TGTGCCAGTGCGCCAGGGGTCAGACAGCCCCAGCATTTT
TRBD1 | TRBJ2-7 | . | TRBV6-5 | CASSYSRQGQEEQYF | TGTGCCAGCAGTTACTCCCGACAGGGCCAGGAGGAGCAGTACTTC
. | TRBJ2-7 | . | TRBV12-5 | CASGPTIGGTPYEQYF | TGTGCTAGTGGCCCCACCATCGGGGGGACACCCTACGAGCAGTACTTC
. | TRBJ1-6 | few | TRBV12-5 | CASGLYVGGNSPLHF | TGTGCTAGTGGTTTGTATGTAGGAGGCAATTCACCCCTCCACTTT
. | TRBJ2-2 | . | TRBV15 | CATSRDWFKGPSAGELFF | TGTGCCACCAGCAGAGATTGGTTTAAGGGACCCTCGGCCGGGGAGCTGTTTTTT
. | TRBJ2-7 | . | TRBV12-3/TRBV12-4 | CASSLRYYEQYF | TGTGCCAGCAGTCTACGGTACTACGAGCAGTACTTC
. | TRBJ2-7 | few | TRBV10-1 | CASSDHARPYEQYF | TGCGCCAGCAGTGATCACGCCCGACCCTACGAGCAGTACTTC
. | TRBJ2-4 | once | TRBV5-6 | CASSLVAAIGLAKNIQYF | TGTGCCAGCAGCTTGGTTGCAGCAATAGGACTAGCCAAAAACATTCAGTACTTC